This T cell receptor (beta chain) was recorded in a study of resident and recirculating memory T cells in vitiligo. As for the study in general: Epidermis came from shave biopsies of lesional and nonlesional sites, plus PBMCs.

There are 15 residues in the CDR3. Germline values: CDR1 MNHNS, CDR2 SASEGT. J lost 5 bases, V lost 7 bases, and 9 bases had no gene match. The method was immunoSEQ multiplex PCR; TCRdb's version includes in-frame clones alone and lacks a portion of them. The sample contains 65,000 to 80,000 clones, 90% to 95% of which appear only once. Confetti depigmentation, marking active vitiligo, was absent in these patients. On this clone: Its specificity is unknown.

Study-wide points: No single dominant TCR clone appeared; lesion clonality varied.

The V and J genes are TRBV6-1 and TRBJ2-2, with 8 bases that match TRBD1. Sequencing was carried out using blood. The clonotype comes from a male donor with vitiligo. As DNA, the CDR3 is TGTGCCAGCACCACGGGACAGGTCGTAACCGGGGAGCTGTTTTTT. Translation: CASTTGQVVTGELFF.